This T cell receptor (beta chain) was sequenced for a study of T cells after yellow fever vaccination. TCRdb redid the calling of the 5' RACE reads with MiXCR, one entry per CDR3 protein. Here the sample spans a few hundred thousand distinct CDR3 sequences, around a tenth being singletons. Study-wide findings and caveats: Within FACS-sorted repertoires, abundant clonotypes contaminating from the bulk population could be present.

In regard to this clonotype: What it binds is unknown.

The CDR3 extends over 16 amino acids. V lost 4 bases to trimming and J lost 6 bases; unmatched junction nucleotides: 6. Germline CDR1 and CDR2: LGHDT and YNNKEL (reference sequence). The source is a man aged 18 to 29 who received the YFV17D yellow fever vaccine. The sequencing here drew on PBMCs, taken on the day of the first yellow fever vaccination. The genes are TRBV3-1 and TRBJ2-2; 12 nucleotides line up with TRBD1. CDR3 nucleotide sequence: TGTGCCAGCAGCCCCCGGGACAGGGGGCTTGCCGGGGAGCTGTTTTTT. Residues: CASSPRDRGLAGELFF.